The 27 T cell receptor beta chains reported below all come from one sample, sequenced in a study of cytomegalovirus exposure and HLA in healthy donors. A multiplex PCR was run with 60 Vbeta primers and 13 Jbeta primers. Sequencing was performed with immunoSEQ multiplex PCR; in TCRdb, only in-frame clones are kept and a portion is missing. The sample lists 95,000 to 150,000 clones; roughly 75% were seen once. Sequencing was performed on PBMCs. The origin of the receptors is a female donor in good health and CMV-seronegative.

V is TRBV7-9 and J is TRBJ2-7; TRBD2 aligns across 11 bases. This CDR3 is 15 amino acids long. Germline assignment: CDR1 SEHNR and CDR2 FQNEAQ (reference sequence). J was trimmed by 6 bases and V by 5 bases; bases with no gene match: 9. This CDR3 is CASSLTSGRGGEQYF. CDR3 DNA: TGTGCCAGCAGCCTAACTAGCGGGAGAGGGGGCGAGCAGTACTTC. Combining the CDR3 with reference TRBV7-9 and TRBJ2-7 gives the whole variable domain DTGVSQNPRHKITKRGQNVTFRCDPISEHNRLYWYRQTLGQGPEFLTYFQNEAQLEKSRLLSDRFSAERPKGSFSTLEIQRTEQGDSAMYLCASSLTSGRGGEQYFGPGTRLTVT.

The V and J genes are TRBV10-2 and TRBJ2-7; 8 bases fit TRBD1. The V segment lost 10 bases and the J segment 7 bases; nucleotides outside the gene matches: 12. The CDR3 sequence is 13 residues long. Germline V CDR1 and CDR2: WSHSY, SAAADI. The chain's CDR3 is CATSGQVVSEQYF. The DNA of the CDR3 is TGCGCCACCTCGGGACAGGTCGTAAGTGAGCAGTACTTC.

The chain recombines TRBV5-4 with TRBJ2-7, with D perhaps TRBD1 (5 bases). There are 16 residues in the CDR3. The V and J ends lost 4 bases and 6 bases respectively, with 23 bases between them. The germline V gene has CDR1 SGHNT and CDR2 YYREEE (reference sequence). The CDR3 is CASSTGHSIPTSEQYF. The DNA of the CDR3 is TGTGCCAGCAGCACAGGCCACTCTATACCCACCTCCGAGCAGTACTTC.

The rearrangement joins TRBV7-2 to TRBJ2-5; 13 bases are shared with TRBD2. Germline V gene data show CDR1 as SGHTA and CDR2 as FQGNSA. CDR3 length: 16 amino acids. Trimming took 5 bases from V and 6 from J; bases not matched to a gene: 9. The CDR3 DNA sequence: TGTGCCAGCAGCCGATGGACTAGCGGGAGTCTGAAGACCCAGTACTTC. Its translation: CASSRWTSGSLKTQYF.

The CDR3 reads CASTGSGSDEQFF. The DNA of the CDR3 is TGTGCCAGCACCGGTAGCGGGAGCGATGAGCAGTTCTTC. The gene calls are TRBV11-3 and TRBJ2-1, with 9 bases that match TRBD2. Germline trimming cut 7 bases from V and 8 bases from J; bases unmatched to any gene: 6. The length of the CDR3 is 13 residues. Germline values: CDR1 SGHNT, CDR2 YENEEA.

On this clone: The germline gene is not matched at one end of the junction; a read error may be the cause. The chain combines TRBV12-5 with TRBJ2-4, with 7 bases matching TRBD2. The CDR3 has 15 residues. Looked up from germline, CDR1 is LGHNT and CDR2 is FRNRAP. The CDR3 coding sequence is TGTGCTAGTGGTTCCGTACGACTAGCCAAAAACAGTCAGTACTTC. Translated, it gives CASGSVRLAKNSQYF.

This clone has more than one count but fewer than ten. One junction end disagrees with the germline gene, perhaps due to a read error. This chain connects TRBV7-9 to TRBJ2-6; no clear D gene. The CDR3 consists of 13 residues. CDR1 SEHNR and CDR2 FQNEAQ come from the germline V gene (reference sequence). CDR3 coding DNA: TGTTCCAGCAGCCCCTCGGGGGCCAACGTCCTGACTTTC. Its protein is CSSSPSGANVLTF.

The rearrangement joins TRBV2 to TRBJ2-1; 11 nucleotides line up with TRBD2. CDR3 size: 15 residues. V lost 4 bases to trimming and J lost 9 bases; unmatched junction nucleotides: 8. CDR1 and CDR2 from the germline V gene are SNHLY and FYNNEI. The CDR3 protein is CASSVLAGVEGEQFF. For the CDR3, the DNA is TGTGCCAGCAGTGTACTAGCGGGAGTCGAGGGTGAGCAGTTCTTC. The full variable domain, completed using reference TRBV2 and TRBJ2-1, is EPEVTQTPSHQVTQMGQEVILRCVPISNHLYFYWYRQILGQKVEFLVSFYNNEISEKSEIFDDQFSVERPDGSNFTLKIRSTKLEDSAMYFCASSVLAGVEGEQFFGPGTRLTVL.

The CDR3 spells CAISERQSNQPQHF. Written as DNA, the CDR3 is TGTGCCATCAGTGAGCGACAGAGCAATCAGCCCCAGCATTTT. This sequence joins TRBV10-3 and TRBJ1-5; the D gene is possibly TRBD1 (5 bases). V shed 2 bases and J shed 1 base, with 6 bases lying between them. The CDR3 has 14 residues. Per the germline V gene, CDR1 is ENHRY and CDR2 is SYGVKD.

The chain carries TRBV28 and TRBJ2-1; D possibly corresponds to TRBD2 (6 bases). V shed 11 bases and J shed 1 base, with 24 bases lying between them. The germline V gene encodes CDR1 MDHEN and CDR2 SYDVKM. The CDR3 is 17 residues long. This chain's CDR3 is CAGRRVKTRPSYNEQFF. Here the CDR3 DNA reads TGTGCCGGACGAAGAGTAAAGACTAGGCCTTCCTACAATGAGCAGTTCTTC.

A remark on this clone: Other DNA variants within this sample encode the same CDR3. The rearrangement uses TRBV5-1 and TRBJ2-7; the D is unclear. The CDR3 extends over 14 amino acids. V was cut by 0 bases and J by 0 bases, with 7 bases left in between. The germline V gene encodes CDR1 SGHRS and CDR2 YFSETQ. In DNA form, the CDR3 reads TGCGCCAGCAGCTTGGGAGGAGACTCCTACGAGCAGTACTTC. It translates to CASSLGGDSYEQYF.

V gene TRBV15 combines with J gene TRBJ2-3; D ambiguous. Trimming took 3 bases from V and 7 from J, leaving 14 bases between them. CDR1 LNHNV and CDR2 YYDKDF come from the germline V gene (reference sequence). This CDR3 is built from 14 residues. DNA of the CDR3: TGTGCCACCAGCAGTACTACTGCTCCCCATACGCAGTATTTT. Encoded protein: CATSSTTAPHTQYF.

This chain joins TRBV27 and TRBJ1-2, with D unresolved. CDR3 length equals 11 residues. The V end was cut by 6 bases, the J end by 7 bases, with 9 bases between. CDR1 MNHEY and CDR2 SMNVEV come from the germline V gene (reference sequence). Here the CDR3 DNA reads TGTGCCAGCAGAGGAGCGGGTGGCTACACCTTC. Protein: CASRGAGGYTF.

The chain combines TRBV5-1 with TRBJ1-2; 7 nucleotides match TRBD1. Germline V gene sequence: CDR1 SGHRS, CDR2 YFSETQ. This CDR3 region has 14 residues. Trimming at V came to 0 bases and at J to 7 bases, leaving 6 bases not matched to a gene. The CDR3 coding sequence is TGCGCCAGCAGCTTGGAACCAGGGGGAGCTGGCTACACCTTC. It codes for CASSLEPGGAGYTF.

This CDR3 reads CASSQGGSYNEQFF. Written as DNA, the CDR3 is TGTGCCAGCAGTCAGGGGGGCTCCTACAATGAGCAGTTCTTC. The chain is built from TRBV28 and TRBJ2-1, with a tentative D call TRBD1 (7 bases). This CDR3 is built from 14 residues. V lost 5 bases and J 0 bases, leaving 8 bases between the germline ends. The germline gives CDR1 MDHEN, CDR2 SYDVKM.

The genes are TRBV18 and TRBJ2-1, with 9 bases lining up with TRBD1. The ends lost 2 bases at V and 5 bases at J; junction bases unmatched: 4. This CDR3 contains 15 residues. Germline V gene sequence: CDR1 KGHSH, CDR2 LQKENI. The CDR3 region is CASSPGTGRNNEQFF. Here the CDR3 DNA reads TGTGCCAGCTCACCAGGGACAGGGCGAAACAATGAGCAGTTCTTC.

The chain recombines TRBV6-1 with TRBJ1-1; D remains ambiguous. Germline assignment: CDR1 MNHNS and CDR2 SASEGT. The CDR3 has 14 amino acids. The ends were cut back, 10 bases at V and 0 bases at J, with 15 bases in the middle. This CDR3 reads CATTMGSMNTEAFF. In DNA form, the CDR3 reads TGTGCCACCACCATGGGGAGCATGAACACTGAAGCTTTCTTT.

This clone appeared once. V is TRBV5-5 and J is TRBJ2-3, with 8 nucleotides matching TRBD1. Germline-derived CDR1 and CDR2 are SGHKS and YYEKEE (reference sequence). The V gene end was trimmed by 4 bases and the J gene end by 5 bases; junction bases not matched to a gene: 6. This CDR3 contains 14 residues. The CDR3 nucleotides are TGTGCCAGCAGCACGGGACAGGTGGGAGATACGCAGTATTTT. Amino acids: CASSTGQVGDTQYF.

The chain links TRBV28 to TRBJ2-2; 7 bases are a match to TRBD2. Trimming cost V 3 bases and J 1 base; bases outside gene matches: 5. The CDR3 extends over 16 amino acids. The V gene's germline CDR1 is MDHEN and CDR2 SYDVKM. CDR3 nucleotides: TGTGCCAGCAGTTTGGCCCGGGGGGAGAACACCGGGGAGCTGTTTTTT. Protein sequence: CASSLARGENTGELFF.

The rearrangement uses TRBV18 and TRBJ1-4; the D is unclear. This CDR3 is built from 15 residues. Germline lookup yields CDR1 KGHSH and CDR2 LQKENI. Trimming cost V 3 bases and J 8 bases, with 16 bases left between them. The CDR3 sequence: CASSPGGPRKEKLFF. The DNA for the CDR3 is TGTGCCAGCTCACCCGGCGGGCCCCGAAAGGAAAAACTGTTTTTT.

The CDR3 DNA reads as TGTGCCTGGAGTTTGAGTGGCAATGAGCAGTTCTTC. Protein: CAWSLSGNEQFF. The chain joins TRBV30 to TRBJ2-1; D unclear. V lost 2 bases to trimming and J lost 6 bases, with 8 bases between them. CDR3 length: 12 amino acids. Germline V lookup: CDR1 GTSNPN, CDR2 SVGIG (reference sequence).

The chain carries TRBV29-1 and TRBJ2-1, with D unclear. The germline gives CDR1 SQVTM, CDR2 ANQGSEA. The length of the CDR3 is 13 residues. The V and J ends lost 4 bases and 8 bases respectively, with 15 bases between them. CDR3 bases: TGCAGCGTTGCAAGCCACACCGGGTATGAGCAGTTCTTC. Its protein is CSVASHTGYEQFF.

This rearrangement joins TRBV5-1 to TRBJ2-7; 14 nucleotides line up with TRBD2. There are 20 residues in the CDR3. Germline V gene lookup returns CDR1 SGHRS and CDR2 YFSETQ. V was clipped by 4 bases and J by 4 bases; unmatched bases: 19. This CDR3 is CASSMILPGTSGGSPYEQYF. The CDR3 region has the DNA TGCGCCAGCAGCATGATCCTTCCCGGGACTAGCGGGGGATCCCCTTACGAGCAGTACTTC. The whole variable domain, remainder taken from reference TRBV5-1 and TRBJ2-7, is KAGVTQTPRYLIKTRGQQVTLSCSPISGHRSVSWYQQTPGQGLQFLFEYFSETQRNKGNFPGRFSGRQFSNSRSEMNVSTLELGDSALYLCASSMILPGTSGGSPYEQYFGPGTRLTVT.

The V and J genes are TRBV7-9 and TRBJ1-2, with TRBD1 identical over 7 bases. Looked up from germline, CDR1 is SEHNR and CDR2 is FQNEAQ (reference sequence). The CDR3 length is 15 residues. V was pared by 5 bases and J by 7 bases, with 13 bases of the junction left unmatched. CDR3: CASSRQGLSLGGYTF. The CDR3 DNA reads TGTGCCAGCAGCCGACAGGGCCTCAGTCTGGGTGGCTACACCTTC.

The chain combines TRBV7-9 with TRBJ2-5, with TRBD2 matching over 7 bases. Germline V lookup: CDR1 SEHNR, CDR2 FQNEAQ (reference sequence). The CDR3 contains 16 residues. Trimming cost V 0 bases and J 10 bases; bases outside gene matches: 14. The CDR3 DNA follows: TGTGCCAGCAGCTTAGCGGGGGGACTAACTCGGGTCGGCCAGTACTTC. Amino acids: CASSLAGGLTRVGQYF.

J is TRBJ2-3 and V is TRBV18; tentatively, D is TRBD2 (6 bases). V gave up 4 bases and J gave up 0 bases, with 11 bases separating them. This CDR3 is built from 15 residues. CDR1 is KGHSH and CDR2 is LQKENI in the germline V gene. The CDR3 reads CASSRSGTSTDTQYF. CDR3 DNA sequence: TGTGCCAGCTCACGCTCCGGGACTAGCACAGATACGCAGTATTTT.

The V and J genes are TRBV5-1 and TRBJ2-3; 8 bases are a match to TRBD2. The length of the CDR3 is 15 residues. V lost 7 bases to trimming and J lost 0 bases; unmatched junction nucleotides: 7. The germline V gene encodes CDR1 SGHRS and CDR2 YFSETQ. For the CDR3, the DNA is TGCGCCAGCTTTGGTCTAGCGGGTAGCACAGATACGCAGTATTTT. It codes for CASFGLAGSTDTQYF.